This T cell receptor beta chain stems from a study of cytomegalovirus exposure and HLA in healthy donors. Study outcomes and limitations: DRB1 showed the most TCR associations and HLA-C the fewest in a later analysis, as rates varied by HLA locus.

This PCR relied on a set of 60 Vbeta primers and 13 Jbeta primers. TCRdb's copy holds only in-frame clones and misses some; the assay was immunoSEQ multiplex PCR. The data hold roughly 120,000 clones, with approximately 78% observed a single time. With respect to this clone: Its specificity is unknown.

The sequence derives from a woman between 25 and 40 years old in good health and CMV-seronegative. The sample consisted of PBMCs.

CDR3 sequence: CASSPGQGDNYEQYF. The CDR3 region has the DNA TGCGCCAGCAGCCCCGGACAGGGGGATAACTACGAGCAGTACTTC. This rearrangement joins TRBV5-1 to TRBJ2-7, with 10 bases that match TRBD1. The length of the CDR3 is 15 residues. The germline V gene has CDR1 SGHRS and CDR2 YFSETQ. Germline trimming cut 4 bases from V and 3 bases from J; bases unmatched to any gene: 7. The whole variable domain, remainder taken from reference TRBV5-1 and TRBJ2-7, is KAGVTQTPRYLIKTRGQQVTLSCSPISGHRSVSWYQQTPGQGLQFLFEYFSETQRNKGNFPGRFSGRQFSNSRSEMNVSTLELGDSALYLCASSPGQGDNYEQYFGPGTRLTVT.